This T cell receptor beta chain was recovered during a study of beta chain features in type 1 diabetes. Across the whole study: Across every sample, almost 110,000,000 sorted cells were examined in total. Study-wide results and caveats: Whether HLA type affects TCRB rearrangement stayed undetermined in the present work. Patients' naive, central memory and regulatory TCRB repertoires appeared more alike than those of healthy donors.

Every isolated RNA sample was fully reverse transcribed, so sequencing captured expressed TCRB transcripts. The repertoire was sequenced with immunoSEQ multiplex PCR; TCRdb's copy has only in-frame clones and lacks some. The data hold hundreds of thousands of clones, with roughly an eighth observed a single time. The CDR3 is 14 residues long. CDR1 is SNHLY and CDR2 is FYNNEI in the germline V gene. V shed 7 bases and J shed 2 bases, with 15 bases lying between them. As concerns this clone: The antigen is unknown.

The chain combines TRBV2 with TRBJ2-7, with D possibly being TRBD1 (7 bases). The receptor's source is a woman aged 40 to 50 in good health. The sample was naive CD4+ T cells from blood. The CDR3 bases are TGTGCCAGCATCGTGGCAGGGGGGCCCTACGAGCAGTACTTC. Translating it yields CASIVAGGPYEQYF.